This T cell receptor beta chain is drawn from a study of shared clonotypes between healthy human individuals. Study results and caveats: The authors sampled blood alone, and tissue repertoires likely differ.

CD45RO negativity and positive selection for CCR7 defined naive CD8 cells, a population that excluded terminally differentiated effector memory CD45RA+ cells. All of the donors resided in Nashville, Tennessee, and each was a Caucasian adult. CDR1 is WNHNN and CDR2 is SYGVQD in the germline V gene (reference sequence). The V end was cut by 6 bases, the J end by 1 base, with 7 bases between. The CDR3 spans 12 residues. Here immunoSEQ multiplex PCR was the method, and the copy in TCRdb shows in-frame clones only, minus some. The sample records about 800,000 clones, approximately 97% being singletons. About this clone: The target antigen is unknown.

Specimen: naive CD8+ T cells sorted from blood. The source of this sequence is a young man in good health. The gene calls are TRBV10-1 and TRBJ2-7, with unresolved D. In DNA form, the CDR3 reads TGCGCCAGCAGGAATCGTTCCTACGAGCAGTACTTC. This encodes CASRNRSYEQYF.